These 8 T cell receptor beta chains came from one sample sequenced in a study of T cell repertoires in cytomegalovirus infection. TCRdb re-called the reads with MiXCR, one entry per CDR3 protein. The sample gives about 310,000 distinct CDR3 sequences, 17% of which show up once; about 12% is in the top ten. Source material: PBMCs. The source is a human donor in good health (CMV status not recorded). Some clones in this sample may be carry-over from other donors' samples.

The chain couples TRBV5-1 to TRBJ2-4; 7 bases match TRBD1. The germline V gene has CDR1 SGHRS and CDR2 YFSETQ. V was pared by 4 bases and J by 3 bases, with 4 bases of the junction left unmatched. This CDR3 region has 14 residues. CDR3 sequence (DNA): TGCGCCAGCAGCGAGCAGGGGGTCAAAAACATTCAGTACTTC. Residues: CASSEQGVKNIQYF. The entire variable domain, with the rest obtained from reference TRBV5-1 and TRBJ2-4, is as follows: KAGVTQTPRYLIKTRGQQVTLSCSPISGHRSVSWYQQTPGQGLQFLFEYFSETQRNKGNFPGRFSGRQFSNSRSEMNVSTLELGDSALYLCASSEQGVKNIQYFGAGTRLSVL.

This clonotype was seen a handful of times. CDR3 DNA sequence: TGTGCCAGCACCGACAGGGTTGTGTACGAGCAGTACTTC. It specifies CASTDRVVYEQYF. The chain uses TRBV2 and TRBJ2-7; 7 bases are shared with TRBD1. V was pared by 7 bases and J by 4 bases, with 7 bases of the junction left unmatched. Germline CDR1 is SNHLY and CDR2 is FYNNEI. The CDR3 sequence is 13 residues long.

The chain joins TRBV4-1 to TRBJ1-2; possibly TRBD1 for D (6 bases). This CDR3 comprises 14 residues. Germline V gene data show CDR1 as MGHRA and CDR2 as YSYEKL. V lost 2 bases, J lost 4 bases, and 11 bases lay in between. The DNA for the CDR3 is TGCGCCAGCAGCCAACTACAGGGCGGCTATGGCTACACCTTC. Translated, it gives CASSQLQGGYGYTF.

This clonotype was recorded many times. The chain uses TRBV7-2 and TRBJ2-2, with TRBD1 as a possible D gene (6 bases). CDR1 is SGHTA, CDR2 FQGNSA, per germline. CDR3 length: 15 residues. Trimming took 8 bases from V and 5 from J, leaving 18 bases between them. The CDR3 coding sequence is TGTGCCAGCCGCATCCAGGACAGAAAAACCGGGGAGCTGTTTTTT. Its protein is CASRIQDRKTGELFF.

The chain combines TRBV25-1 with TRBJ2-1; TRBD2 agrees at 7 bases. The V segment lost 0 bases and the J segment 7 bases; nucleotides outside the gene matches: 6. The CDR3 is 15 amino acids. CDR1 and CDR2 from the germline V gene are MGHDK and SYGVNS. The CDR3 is CASSEYGEGRNEQFF. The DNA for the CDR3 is TGTGCCAGCAGTGAATATGGGGAGGGACGGAATGAGCAGTTCTTC.

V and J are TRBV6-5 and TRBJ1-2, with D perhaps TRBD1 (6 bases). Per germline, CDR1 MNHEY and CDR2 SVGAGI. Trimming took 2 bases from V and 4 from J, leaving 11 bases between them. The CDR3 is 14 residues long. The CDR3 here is CASSYGGASYGYTF. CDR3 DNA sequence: TGTGCCAGCAGTTACGGGGGGGCGAGCTATGGCTACACCTTC.

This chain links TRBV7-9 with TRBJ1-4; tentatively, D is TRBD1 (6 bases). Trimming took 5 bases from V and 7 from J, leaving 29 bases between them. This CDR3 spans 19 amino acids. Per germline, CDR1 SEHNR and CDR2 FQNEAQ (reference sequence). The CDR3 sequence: CASSIRRGQSSGGAEKLFF. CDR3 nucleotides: TGTGCCAGCAGCATTCGCCGTGGACAGAGCTCAGGAGGTGCTGAAAAACTGTTTTTT.

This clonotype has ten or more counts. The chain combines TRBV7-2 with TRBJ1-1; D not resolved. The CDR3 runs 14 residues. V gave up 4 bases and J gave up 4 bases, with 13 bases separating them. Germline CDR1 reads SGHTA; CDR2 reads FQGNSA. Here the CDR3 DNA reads TGTGCCAGCAGCTCGCTAATACAGCTCACTGAAGCTTTCTTT. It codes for CASSSLIQLTEAFF.